The T cell receptor (beta chain) described here comes from a study of T-cell reconstitution after alpha-beta-depleted transplantation in children. Comment on this clonotype: What it binds is not known.

V was shortened by 3 bases and J by 3 bases, with 24 bases between the two germline ends. Looked up from germline, CDR1 is SGHNT and CDR2 is YYREEE (reference sequence). This CDR3 is 19 amino acids long. General observations from the study: By about two months after transplant, alpha-beta T cells reportedly arose from several hundred graft clones that had expanded. Newly made T cells mostly supplied T-cell counts and diversity one year after transplant. Several patients had high TCRbeta diversity at day 60; it came from surviving recipient T cells and thymic progenitors.

A TCRbeta library incorporating unique molecular identifiers was prepared. TCRdb re-analysed the PCR reads in MiXCR, keeping a single row per CDR3 protein. This sample has 450,000 to 700,000 distinct CDR3 sequences, with over 20% found just once. This TCR was sampled from a boy in the first two years of life with Wiskott-Aldrich syndrome, due to receive a stem cell transplant. Specimen: PBMCs, collected before TCRalphabeta/CD19-depleted stem cell transplant. The J gene is TRBJ2-2, the V gene TRBV5-4; D may correspond to TRBD1 or TRBD2 (9 bases each). CDR3 loop: CASSWGTGLAGLDTGELFF. The CDR3 DNA reads as TGTGCCAGCAGCTGGGGGACAGGGCTAGCGGGACTGGACACCGGGGAGCTGTTTTTT.